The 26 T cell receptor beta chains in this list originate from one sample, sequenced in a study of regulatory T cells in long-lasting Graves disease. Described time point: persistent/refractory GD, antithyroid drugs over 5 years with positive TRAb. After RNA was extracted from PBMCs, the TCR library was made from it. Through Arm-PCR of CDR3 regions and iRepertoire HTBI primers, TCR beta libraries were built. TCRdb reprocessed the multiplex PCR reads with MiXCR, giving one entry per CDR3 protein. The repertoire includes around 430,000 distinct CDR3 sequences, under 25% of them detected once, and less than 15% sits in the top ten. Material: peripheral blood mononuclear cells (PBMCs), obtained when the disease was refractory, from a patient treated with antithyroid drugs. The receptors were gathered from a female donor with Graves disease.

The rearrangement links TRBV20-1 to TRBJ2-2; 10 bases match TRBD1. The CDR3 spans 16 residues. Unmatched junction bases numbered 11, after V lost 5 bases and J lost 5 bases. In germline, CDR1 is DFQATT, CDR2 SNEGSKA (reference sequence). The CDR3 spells CSAPTGTGERTGELFF. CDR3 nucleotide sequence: TGCAGTGCTCCAACCGGGACAGGGGAGAGAACCGGGGAGCTGTTTTTT.

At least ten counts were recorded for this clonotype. Written as DNA, the CDR3 is TGCAGTGCTCTTACTAGCGACAGACCCGGTTGGCAGACCCAGTACTTC. It codes for CSALTSDRPGWQTQYF. The chain has TRBV20-1 and TRBJ2-5, with 7 bases lining up with TRBD2. The CDR3 runs to 16 residues. The junction had 18 bases not matched to a gene; V was cut back by 5 bases and J by 6 bases. Germline CDR1 reads DFQATT; CDR2 reads SNEGSKA (reference sequence).

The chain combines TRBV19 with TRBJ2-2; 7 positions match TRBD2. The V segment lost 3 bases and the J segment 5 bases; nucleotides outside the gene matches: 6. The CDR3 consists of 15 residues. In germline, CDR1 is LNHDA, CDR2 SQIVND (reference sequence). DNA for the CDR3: TGTGCCAGTAGTATTTTTCGGGAGGAAACCGGGGAGCTGTTTTTT. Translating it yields CASSIFREETGELFF.

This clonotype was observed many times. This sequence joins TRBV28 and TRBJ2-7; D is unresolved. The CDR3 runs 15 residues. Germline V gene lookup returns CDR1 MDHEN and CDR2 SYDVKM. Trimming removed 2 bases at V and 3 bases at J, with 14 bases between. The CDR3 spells CASSLMAIQSYEQYF. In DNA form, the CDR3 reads TGTGCCAGCAGTTTAATGGCCATACAAAGCTACGAGCAGTACTTC.

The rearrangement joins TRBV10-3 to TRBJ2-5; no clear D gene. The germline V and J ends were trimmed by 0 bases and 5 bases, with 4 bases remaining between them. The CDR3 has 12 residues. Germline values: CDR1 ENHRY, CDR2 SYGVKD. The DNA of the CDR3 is TGTGCCATCAGTGAGTCGATGGAGACCCAGTACTTC. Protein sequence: CAISESMETQYF.

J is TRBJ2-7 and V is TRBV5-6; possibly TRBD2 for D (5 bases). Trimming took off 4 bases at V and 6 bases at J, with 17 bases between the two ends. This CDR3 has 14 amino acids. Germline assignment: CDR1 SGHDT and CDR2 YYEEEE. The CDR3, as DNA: TGTGCCAGCAGCGGCGCTTGGGGAGAGGGCGAGCAGTACTTC. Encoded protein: CASSGAWGEGEQYF. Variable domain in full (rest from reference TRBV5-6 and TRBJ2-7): DAGVTQSPTHLIKTRGQQVTLRCSPKSGHDTVSWYQQALGQGPQFIFQYYEEEERQRGNFPDRFSGHQFPNYSSELNVNALLLGDSALYLCASSGAWGEGEQYFGPGTRLTVT.

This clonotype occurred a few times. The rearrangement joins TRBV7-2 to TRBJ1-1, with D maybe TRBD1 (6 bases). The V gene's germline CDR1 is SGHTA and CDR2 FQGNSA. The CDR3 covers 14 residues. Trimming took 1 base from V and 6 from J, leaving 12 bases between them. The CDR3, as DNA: TGTGCCAGCAGCTTAGGGCAGGGGTTCGCTGAAGCTTTCTTT. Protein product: CASSLGQGFAEAFF.

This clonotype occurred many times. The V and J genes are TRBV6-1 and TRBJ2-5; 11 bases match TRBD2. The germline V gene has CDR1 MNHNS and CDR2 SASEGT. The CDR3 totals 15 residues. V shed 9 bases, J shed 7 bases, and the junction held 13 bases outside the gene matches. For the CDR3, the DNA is TGTGCCAGTTCTAGCGGGGGGCCTACGACTGGGACCCAGTACTTC. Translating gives CASSSGGPTTGTQYF.

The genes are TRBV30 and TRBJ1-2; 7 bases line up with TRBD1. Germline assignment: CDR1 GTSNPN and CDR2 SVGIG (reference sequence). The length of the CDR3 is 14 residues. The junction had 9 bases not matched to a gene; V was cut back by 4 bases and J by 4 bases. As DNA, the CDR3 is TGTGCCTGGAATTATAACAGGGGTGGCTATGGCTACACCTTC. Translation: CAWNYNRGGYGYTF.

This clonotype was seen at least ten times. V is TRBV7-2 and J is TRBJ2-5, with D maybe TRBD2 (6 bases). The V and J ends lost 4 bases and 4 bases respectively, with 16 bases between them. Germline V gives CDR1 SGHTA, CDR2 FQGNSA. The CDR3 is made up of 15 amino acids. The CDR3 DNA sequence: TGTGCCAGCAGCTACAATAGCGGAAGGGGAGAGACCCAGTACTTC. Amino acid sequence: CASSYNSGRGETQYF.

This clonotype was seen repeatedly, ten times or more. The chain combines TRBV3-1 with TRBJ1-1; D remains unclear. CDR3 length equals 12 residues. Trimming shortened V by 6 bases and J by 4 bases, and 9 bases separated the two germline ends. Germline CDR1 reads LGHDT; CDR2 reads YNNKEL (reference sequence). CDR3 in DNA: TGTGCCAGCAGGCGGAGTAGCACTGAAGCTTTCTTT. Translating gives CASRRSSTEAFF.

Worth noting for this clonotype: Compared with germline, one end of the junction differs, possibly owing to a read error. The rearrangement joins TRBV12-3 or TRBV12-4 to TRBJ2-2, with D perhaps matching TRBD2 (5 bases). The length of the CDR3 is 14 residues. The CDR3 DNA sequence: TGTGCCAGCAGTGGGGTCCTCAACACCGGGGAGCCGTTTTTT. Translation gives CASSGVLNTGEPFF.

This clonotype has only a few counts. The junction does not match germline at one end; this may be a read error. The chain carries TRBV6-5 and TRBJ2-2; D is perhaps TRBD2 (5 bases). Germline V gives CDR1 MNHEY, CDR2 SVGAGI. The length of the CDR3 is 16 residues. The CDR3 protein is CASSYHGPSWTGELLF. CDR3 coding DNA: TGTGCCAGCAGTTACCATGGGCCTAGTTGGACCGGGGAGCTGCTTTTT.

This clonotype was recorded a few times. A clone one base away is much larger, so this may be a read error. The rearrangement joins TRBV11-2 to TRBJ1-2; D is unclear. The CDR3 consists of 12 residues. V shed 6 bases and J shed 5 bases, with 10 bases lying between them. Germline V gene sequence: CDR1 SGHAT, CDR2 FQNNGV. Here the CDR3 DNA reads TGTGCCAGCAGATCGGACCTATATGGCTACACCTTC. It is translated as CASRSDLYGYTF.

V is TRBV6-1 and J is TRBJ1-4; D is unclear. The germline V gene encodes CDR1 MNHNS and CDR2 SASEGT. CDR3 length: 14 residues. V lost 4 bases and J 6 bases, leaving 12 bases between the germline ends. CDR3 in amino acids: CASSADGRDEKLFF. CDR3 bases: TGTGCCAGCAGTGCGGACGGGAGAGATGAAAAACTGTTTTTT.

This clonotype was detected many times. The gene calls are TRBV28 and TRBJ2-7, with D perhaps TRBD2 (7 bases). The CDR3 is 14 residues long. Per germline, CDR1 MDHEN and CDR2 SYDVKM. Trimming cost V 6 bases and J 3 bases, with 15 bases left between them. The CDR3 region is CASRYRGAGYEQYF. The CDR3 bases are TGTGCCAGCAGGTATCGGGGGGCGGGCTACGAGCAGTACTTC.

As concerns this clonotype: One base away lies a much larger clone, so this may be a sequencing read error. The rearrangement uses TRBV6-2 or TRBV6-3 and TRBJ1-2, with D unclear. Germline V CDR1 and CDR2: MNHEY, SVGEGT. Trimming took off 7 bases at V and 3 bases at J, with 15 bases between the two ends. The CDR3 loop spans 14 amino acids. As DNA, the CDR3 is TGTGCCAGCACCCAGGACGCGAAGGACTATGGCTACACCTTC. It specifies CASTQDAKDYGYTF.

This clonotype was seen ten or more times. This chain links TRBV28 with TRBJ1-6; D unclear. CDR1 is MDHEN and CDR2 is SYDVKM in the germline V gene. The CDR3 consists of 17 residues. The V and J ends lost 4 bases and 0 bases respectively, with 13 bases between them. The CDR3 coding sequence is TGTGCCAGCAGTTGGGGAGCTAGACGCTCCTATAATTCACCCCTCCACTTT. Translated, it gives CASSWGARRSYNSPLHF.

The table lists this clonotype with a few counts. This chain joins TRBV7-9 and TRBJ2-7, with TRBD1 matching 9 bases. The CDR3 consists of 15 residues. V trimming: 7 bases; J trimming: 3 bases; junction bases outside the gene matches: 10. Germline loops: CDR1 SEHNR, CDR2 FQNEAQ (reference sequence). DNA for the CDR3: TGTGCCAGCACCAGTCTGGGACAGGGAGTCTACGAGCAGTACTTC. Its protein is CASTSLGQGVYEQYF.

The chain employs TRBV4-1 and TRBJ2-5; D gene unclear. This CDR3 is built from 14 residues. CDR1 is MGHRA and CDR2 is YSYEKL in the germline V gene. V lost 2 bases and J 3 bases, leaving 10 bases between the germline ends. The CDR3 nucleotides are TGCGCCAGCAGCCAATCGCTTTCTGAAGAGACCCAGTACTTC. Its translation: CASSQSLSEETQYF.

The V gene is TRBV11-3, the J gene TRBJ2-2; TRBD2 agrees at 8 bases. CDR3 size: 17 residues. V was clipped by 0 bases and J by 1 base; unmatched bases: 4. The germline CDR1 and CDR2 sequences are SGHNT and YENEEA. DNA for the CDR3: TGTGCCAGCAGCTTAGACCCACTAGCGGTGAACACCGGGGAGCTGTTTTTT. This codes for CASSLDPLAVNTGELFF.

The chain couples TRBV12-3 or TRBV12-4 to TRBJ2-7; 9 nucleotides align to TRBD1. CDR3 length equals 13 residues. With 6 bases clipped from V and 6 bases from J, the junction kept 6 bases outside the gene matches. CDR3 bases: TGTGCCAGCAGCGCGGGACAGGGCGGCGAGCAGTACTTC. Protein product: CASSAGQGGEQYF.

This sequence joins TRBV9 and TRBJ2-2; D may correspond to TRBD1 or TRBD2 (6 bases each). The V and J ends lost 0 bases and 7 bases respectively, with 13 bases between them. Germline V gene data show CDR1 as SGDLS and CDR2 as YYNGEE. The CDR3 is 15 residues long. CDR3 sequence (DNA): TGTGCCAGCAGCGTAGTCGGGGGCTATGTCGGGGAGCTGTTTTTT. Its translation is CASSVVGGYVGELFF.

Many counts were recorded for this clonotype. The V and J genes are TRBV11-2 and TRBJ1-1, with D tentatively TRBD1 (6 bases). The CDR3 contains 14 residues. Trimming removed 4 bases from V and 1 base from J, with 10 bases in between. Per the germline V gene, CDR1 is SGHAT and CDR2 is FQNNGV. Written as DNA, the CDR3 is TGTGCCAGCAGCTCAAACAGGGCGAACACTGAAGCTTTCTTT. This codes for CASSSNRANTEAFF.

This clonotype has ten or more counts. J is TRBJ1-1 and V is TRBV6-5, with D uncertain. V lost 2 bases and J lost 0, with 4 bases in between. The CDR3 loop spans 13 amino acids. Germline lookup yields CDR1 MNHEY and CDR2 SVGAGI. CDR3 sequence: CASSYAVNTEAFF. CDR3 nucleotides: TGTGCCAGCAGTTACGCGGTGAACACTGAAGCTTTCTTT.

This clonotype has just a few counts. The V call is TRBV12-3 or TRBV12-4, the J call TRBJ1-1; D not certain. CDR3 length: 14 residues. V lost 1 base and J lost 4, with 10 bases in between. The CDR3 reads CASSLGLSGTEAFF. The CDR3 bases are TGTGCCAGCAGTTTAGGGCTGTCGGGCACTGAAGCTTTCTTT.